Sequencing of this TCR beta chain was carried out in a study of T cell repertoires in cytomegalovirus infection. Study-level background: Shared public TCR beta signatures pointed to both CMV infection and a matching HLA type.

A single record per CDR3 protein comes from TCRdb applying MiXCR to the reads. Seen here are approximately 990,000 distinct CDR3 sequences, 30% to 40% observed once, and the top ten hold around 15%. This clonotype was detected ten times or more. Its antigen remains unknown. V trimming: 3 bases; J trimming: 7 bases; junction bases outside the gene matches: 3. Germline V gene data show CDR1 as SEHNR and CDR2 as FQNEAQ (reference sequence). The CDR3 spans 15 residues. The receptor comes from a human donor in good health (CMV status not recorded). Some clones in this sample may be carry-over from other donors' samples. This material consisted of cultured CD8+ T cells from PBMCs, taken from culture after CMV antigen stimulation. The V gene is TRBV7-9, the J gene TRBJ2-1; 13 nucleotides align to TRBD2. This CDR3 reads CASSLTSGGRNEQFF. The CDR3 nucleotides are TGTGCCAGCAGCTTGACTAGCGGGGGGAGAAATGAGCAGTTCTTC.